Following are 11 T cell receptor beta chains from one sample sequenced in a study of blood T cells in healthy people across ages. Together with a sample-barcoded 5' primer, a J-beta primer mix was included in a second PCR lasting about 6 to 12 cycles. One entry per CDR3 protein, called by TCRdb with MiXCR from the 5' RACE reads. The data show over a million distinct CDR3 sequences, around 59% seen once. The source material was blood. The receptors here all came from a man aged 18 to 30 in good health.

The rearrangement links TRBV29-1 to TRBJ2-2; D may be TRBD1 or TRBD2 (5 bases each). V gave up 6 bases and J gave up 5 bases, with 16 bases separating them. Germline V gene data show CDR1 as SQVTM and CDR2 as ANQGSEA. The CDR3 has 14 amino acids. The CDR3 spells CSVAPRWGTGELFF. Written as DNA, the CDR3 is TGCAGCGTCGCCCCACGGTGGGGGACCGGGGAGCTGTTTTTT.

The V call is TRBV2, the J call TRBJ1-3; the D gene is possibly TRBD1 (6 bases). This CDR3 contains 15 residues. Trimming took 4 bases from V and 2 from J, leaving 12 bases between them. In germline, CDR1 is SNHLY, CDR2 FYNNEI. The CDR3 sequence is CASSGGGTPGNTIYF. The CDR3 DNA reads as TGTGCCAGCAGTGGAGGGGGGACTCCTGGAAACACCATATATTTT.

This chain joins TRBV28 and TRBJ2-5, with D unclear. The J call is in doubt because the DNA end fits TRBJ2-7 better. Germline loops: CDR1 MDHEN, CDR2 SYDVKM. The CDR3 runs 13 residues. DNA of the CDR3: TGTGCCAGCAGTTTAAAACCCCCGAACGAGCAGTACTTC. It yields the protein CASSLKPPNEQYF.

This chain joins TRBV27 and TRBJ2-5; 9 nucleotides agree with TRBD2. CDR1 MNHEY and CDR2 SMNVEV come from the germline V gene (reference sequence). V was clipped by 6 bases and J by 8 bases; unmatched bases: 10. This CDR3 is built from 14 residues. Here the CDR3 reads CASRIAGAPGTQYF. CDR3 DNA: TGTGCCAGCAGAATAGCGGGGGCCCCGGGTACCCAGTACTTC.

The V gene is TRBV12-3 or TRBV12-4, the J gene TRBJ2-7; the D gene is possibly TRBD2 (5 bases). The CDR3 extends over 13 amino acids. V lost 5 bases and J lost 7, with 15 bases in between. The CDR3: CASSPAAWSEQYF. The CDR3 coding sequence is TGTGCCAGCAGTCCAGCGGCCTGGTCGGAGCAGTACTTC.

To note about this clonotype: Relative to the germline gene, one junction end is altered; a read error may explain this. The rearrangement uses TRBV5-1 and TRBJ2-2; possibly TRBD1 for D (6 bases). There are 18 residues in the CDR3. In germline, CDR1 is SGHRS, CDR2 YFSETQ. CDR3 sequence (DNA): TGCGCCGGCAGCTTGGTTGGGAGTTGGGGGCATTCCCCCGGGGAGCTGTTTTTT. Translation gives CAGSLVGSWGHSPGELFF.

A word on this clonotype: A junction boundary mismatches the germline segment, possibly from a read error. The chain has TRBV28 and TRBJ2-5, with 9 bases lining up with TRBD2. The CDR3 runs to 16 residues. The germline gives CDR1 MDHEN, CDR2 SYDVKM. The CDR3 DNA follows: TGTGCCAGCAGTTTGGACTCTAGCGGGGCACAAGAGACCCAGAACTTC. Its protein product is CASSLDSSGAQETQNF. The full variable domain, rest sourced from reference TRBV28 and TRBJ2-5, is DVKVTQSSRYLVKRTGEKVFLECVQDMDHENMFWYRQDPGLGLRLIYFSYDVKMKEKGDIPEGYSVSREKKERFSLILESASTNQTSMYLCASSLDSSGAQETQNFGPGTRLLVL.

This clonotype was found a few times. The chain links TRBV3-1 to TRBJ1-5, with unresolved D. The germline V and J ends were trimmed by 3 bases and 3 bases, with 12 bases remaining between them. Germline V gene lookup returns CDR1 LGHDT and CDR2 YNNKEL (reference sequence). The CDR3 runs to 15 residues. CDR3 DNA sequence: TGTGCCAGCAGCCACGCGGGTGGAACCAATCAGCCCCAGCATTTT. This encodes CASSHAGGTNQPQHF.

This clonotype was found a few times. The V call is TRBV13, the J call TRBJ2-7; perhaps TRBD1 as D (6 bases). Germline V gene lookup returns CDR1 PRHDT and CDR2 FYEKMQ (reference sequence). Trimming pared 4 bases from V and 0 bases from J, leaving 13 bases between. This CDR3 comprises 15 residues. CDR3 nucleotide sequence: TGTGCCAGCAGCTCCGGGACATGGAGCTCCTACGAGCAGTACTTC. Translating gives CASSSGTWSSYEQYF.

This clonotype was seen only a few times. This sequence joins TRBV27 and TRBJ2-7, with unresolved D. This CDR3 spans 14 amino acids. Trimming removed 3 bases at V and 0 bases at J, with 9 bases between. The germline V gene encodes CDR1 MNHEY and CDR2 SMNVEV (reference sequence). CDR3 nucleotides: TGTGCCAGCAGTTTGTACAGCCCCTCCTACGAGCAGTACTTC. Encoded protein: CASSLYSPSYEQYF.

This clonotype was recorded a few times. The gene calls are TRBV4-1 and TRBJ2-2; D remains ambiguous. V was cut by 0 bases and J by 1 base, with 9 bases left in between. CDR1 and CDR2 (germline): MGHRA, YSYEKL. CDR3 length: 16 residues. The CDR3 DNA reads as TGCGCCAGCAGCCAAGATAGGCTAGGGAACACCGGGGAGCTGTTTTTT. Protein: CASSQDRLGNTGELFF.